The 13 T cell receptor beta chains reported below all come from one sample, sequenced in a study of regulatory T cells in long-lasting Graves disease. Regarding time point: persistent/refractory GD, antithyroid drugs over 5 years with positive TRAb. PBMC RNA served as the TCR library source. Both iRepertoire HTBI primers and Arm-PCR of CDR3 regions were used to build the TCR beta libraries. TCRdb processed the multiplex PCR reads anew with MiXCR; each CDR3 protein has one entry. The sample has 400,000 to 450,000 distinct CDR3 sequences, around 24% seen once. Here the sequenced sample was peripheral blood mononuclear cells (PBMCs), taken when the disease was refractory, from a patient treated with antithyroid drugs. These receptors were collected from a female donor with Graves disease.

Many counts were recorded for this clonotype. This chain joins TRBV20-1 and TRBJ2-7; the D is unclear. This CDR3 contains 12 residues. From germline, CDR1 is DFQATT and CDR2 SNEGSKA (reference sequence). The germline V and J ends were trimmed by 3 bases and 2 bases, with 8 bases remaining between them. CDR3 amino acids: CSASPGPYEQYF. The CDR3 region has the DNA TGCAGTGCTAGCCCCGGTCCCTACGAGCAGTACTTC.

The sample holds many counts of this clonotype. This chain uses TRBV11-1 with TRBJ2-3; 7 positions match TRBD2. The CDR3 is made up of 15 amino acids. Germline CDR1 SGHAT, CDR2 FQDESV (reference sequence). The trim removed 1 base at V and 9 bases at J, leaving 10 bases unmatched. This chain's CDR3 is CASSLGSSGTSTQYF. The CDR3, as DNA: TGTGCCAGCAGCTTAGGGTCCAGCGGGACTTCAACGCAGTATTTT.

This clonotype was found a few times. J is TRBJ2-5 and V is TRBV30, with TRBD2 identical over 11 bases. The V gene's germline CDR1 is GTSNPN and CDR2 SVGIG (reference sequence). The V gene end was trimmed by 4 bases and the J gene end by 2 bases; junction bases not matched to a gene: 6. The CDR3 sequence is 15 residues long. The CDR3 spells CAWNTGTSGQETQYF. The CDR3 bases are TGTGCCTGGAATACCGGGACTAGCGGTCAAGAGACCCAGTACTTC.

This clonotype was detected only once. The chain joins TRBV6-1 to TRBJ2-2, with 7 nucleotides matching TRBD2. Germline CDR1 and CDR2: MNHNS and SASEGT. The CDR3 is 13 residues long. V was pared by 8 bases and J by 13 bases, with 13 bases of the junction left unmatched. The CDR3 spells CASDAGAPAGLFF. In DNA form, the CDR3 reads TGTGCCAGCGACGCGGGAGCGCCCGCGGGGCTGTTTTTT.

This chain joins TRBV5-1 and TRBJ2-3; a possible D gene is TRBD1 (6 bases). The germline CDR1 and CDR2 sequences are SGHRS and YFSETQ. V lost 4 bases and J lost 1, with 19 bases in between. CDR3 length: 17 residues. CDR3 sequence (DNA): TGCGCCAGCAGCCTCCACTCACAGGGCCTGGGCACAGATACGCAGTATTTT. Translating it yields CASSLHSQGLGTDTQYF.

In regard to this clonotype: Since a far larger clone is one base different, this is likely a read error. The chain links TRBV6-1 to TRBJ2-2; D is unclear. Germline V gene sequence: CDR1 MNHNS, CDR2 SASEGT. V lost 6 bases, J lost 6 bases, and 5 bases lay in between. The CDR3 spans 11 residues. The CDR3 bases are TGTGCCAGCAGCGTAGCCGGGGAGCTGTTTTTT. The encoded protein is CASSVAGELFF.

The rearrangement uses TRBV19 and TRBJ2-7; 9 bases line up with TRBD1. Germline loops: CDR1 LNHDA, CDR2 SQIVND (reference sequence). The CDR3 consists of 12 residues. Trimming at V came to 7 bases and at J to 5 bases, leaving 3 bases not matched to a gene. The CDR3 is CASTTGGDEQYF. The CDR3 coding sequence is TGTGCCAGTACCACAGGGGGCGACGAGCAGTACTTC. The variable domain in full, with the rest retrieved from reference TRBV19 and TRBJ2-7, is DGGITQSPKYLFRKEGQNVTLSCEQNLNHDAMYWYRQDPGQGLRLIYYSQIVNDFQKGDIAEGYSVSREKKESFPLTVTSAQKNPTAFYLCASTTGGDEQYFGPGTRLTVT.

This rearrangement joins TRBV20-1 to TRBJ1-5; D not certain. This CDR3 is 21 amino acids long. Trimming removed 0 bases from V and 1 base from J, with 28 bases in between. Germline V gene data show CDR1 as DFQATT and CDR2 as SNEGSKA (reference sequence). CDR3 DNA: TGCAGTGCTAGAGATCTACTGGCAGCCGCTAAGGAATTTAACAGCAATCAGCCCCAGCATTTT. It encodes CSARDLLAAAKEFNSNQPQHF.

The DNA of the CDR3 is TGTGCCAGCAGCCGGGACAGATTGGCGGACACCATATATTTT. It yields the protein CASSRDRLADTIYF. This chain uses TRBV7-9 with TRBJ1-3; 7 positions match TRBD1. The CDR3 runs to 14 residues. The V gene end was trimmed by 5 bases and the J gene end by 8 bases; junction bases not matched to a gene: 9. Germline CDR1 and CDR2: SEHNR and FQNEAQ (reference sequence).

In this sample, this clonotype turned up many times. The chain recombines TRBV20-1 with TRBJ2-5; D is unresolved. V was clipped by 2 bases and J by 4 bases, with 11 bases between them. Germline V lookup: CDR1 DFQATT, CDR2 SNEGSKA (reference sequence). CDR3 length: 13 amino acids. CDR3 sequence reads: CSARQSFAETQYF. The CDR3 DNA reads TGCAGTGCTAGACAGTCTTTCGCAGAGACCCAGTACTTC.

In its sample, this clonotype was seen a few times. The rearrangement uses TRBV27 and TRBJ2-6, with 7 bases matching TRBD1. The CDR3 has 15 residues. V lost 5 bases and J lost 2; bases outside the gene matches: 3. Germline CDR1 reads MNHEY; CDR2 reads SMNVEV (reference sequence). CDR3 region: CASSKGQTGANVLTF. DNA for the CDR3: TGTGCCAGCAGTAAGGGACAGACTGGGGCCAACGTCCTGACTTTC. Full variable domain (remainder filled in from reference TRBV27 and TRBJ2-6): EAQVTQNPRYLITVTGKKLTVTCSQNMNHEYMSWYRQDPGLGLRQIYYSMNVEVTDKGDVPEGYKVSRKEKRNFPLILESPSPNQTSLYFCASSKGQTGANVLTFGAGSRLTVL.

This clonotype was found a few times. The CDR3 region is CASSQRTGGLSGNTIYF. The CDR3 nucleotides read TGTGCCAGCAGCCAACGGACAGGGGGTTTGTCTGGAAACACCATATATTTT. The chain carries TRBV11-2 and TRBJ1-3, with 10 bases aligning to TRBD1. Germline V lookup: CDR1 SGHAT, CDR2 FQNNGV. V shed 5 bases, J shed 1 base, and the junction held 8 bases outside the gene matches. The CDR3 contains 17 residues. Full variable domain (remainder filled in from reference TRBV11-2 and TRBJ1-3): EAGVAQSPRYKIIEKRQSVAFWCNPISGHATLYWYQQILGQGPKLLIQFQNNGVVDDSQLPKDRFSAERLKGVDSTLKIQPAKLEDSAVYLCASSQRTGGLSGNTIYFGEGSWLTVV.

V is TRBV7-2 and J is TRBJ2-1; maybe TRBD2 (6 bases). Germline values: CDR1 SGHTA, CDR2 FQGNSA. CDR3 length: 15 amino acids. The V end was cut by 7 bases, the J end by 1 base, with 14 bases between. CDR3 sequence reads: CASTPRGLSYNEQFF. CDR3 DNA: TGTGCCAGCACCCCCCGGGGACTGTCCTACAATGAGCAGTTCTTC.